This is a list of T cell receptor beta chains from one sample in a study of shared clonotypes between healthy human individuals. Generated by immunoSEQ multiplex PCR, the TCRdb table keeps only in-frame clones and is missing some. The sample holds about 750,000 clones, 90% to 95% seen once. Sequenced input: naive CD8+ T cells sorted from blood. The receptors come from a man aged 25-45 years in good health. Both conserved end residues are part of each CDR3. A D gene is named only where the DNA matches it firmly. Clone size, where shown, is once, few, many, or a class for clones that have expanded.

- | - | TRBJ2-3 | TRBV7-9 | CASSLMAPGDTQYF | TGTGCCAGCAGCTTAATGGCTCCAGGAGATACGCAGTATTTT
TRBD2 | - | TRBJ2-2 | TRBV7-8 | CASVPKSSGKGYTGELFF | TGTGCCAGCGTTCCCAAGAGCAGCGGGAAGGGATACACCGGGGAGCTGTTTTTT
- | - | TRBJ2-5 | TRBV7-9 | CASSLVQGSGETQYF | TGTGCCAGCAGCTTAGTTCAGGGGAGCGGCGAGACCCAGTACTTC
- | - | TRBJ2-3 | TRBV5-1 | CASSLAEASTDTQYF | TGCGCCAGCAGCTTGGCGGAAGCTAGCACAGATACGCAGTATTTT
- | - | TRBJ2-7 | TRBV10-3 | CAISVFGSANPYEQYF | TGTGCCATCAGCGTTTTCGGGTCTGCAAACCCCTACGAGCAGTACTTC
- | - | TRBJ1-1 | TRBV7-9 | CASSLEGTRNTEAFF | TGTGCCAGCAGCTTAGAAGGGACAAGGAACACTGAAGCTTTCTTT
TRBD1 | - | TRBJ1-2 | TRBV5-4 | CASSLDPGQGSLADGYTF | TGTGCCAGCAGCTTGGACCCGGGACAGGGCAGCCTTGCGGATGGCTACACCTTC
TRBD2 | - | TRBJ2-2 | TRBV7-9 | CASSSLEISGNHGELFF | TGTGCCAGCAGCTCCTTAGAAATTAGCGGGAATCACGGGGAGCTGTTTTTT
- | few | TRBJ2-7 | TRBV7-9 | CASSLAHEQYF | TGTGCCAGCAGCTTAGCTCACGAGCAGTACTTC
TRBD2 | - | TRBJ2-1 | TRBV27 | CASNPPTSGLYEQFF | TGTGCCAGCAATCCGCCGACTAGCGGGTTGTATGAGCAGTTCTTC
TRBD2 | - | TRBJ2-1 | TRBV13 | CASSLVGLAGFEQFF | TGTGCCAGCAGCTTAGTGGGACTAGCGGGATTTGAGCAGTTCTTC
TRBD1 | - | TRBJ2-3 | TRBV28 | CASSLIGAGTGESDTQYF | TGTGCCAGCAGTTTAATCGGGGCGGGGACAGGGGAATCAGATACGCAGTATTTT
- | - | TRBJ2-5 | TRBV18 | CASSPREGTSIQETQYF | TGTGCCAGCTCACCACGGGAAGGGACGTCGATCCAAGAGACCCAGTACTTC
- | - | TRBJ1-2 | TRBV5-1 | CASSPEGGSTRYGYTF | TGCGCCAGCAGCCCGGAAGGGGGGAGTACGAGGTATGGCTACACCTTC
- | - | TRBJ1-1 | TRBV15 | CATSREAGRNTEAFF | TGTGCCACCAGCAGAGAGGCAGGGAGGAACACTGAAGCTTTCTTT
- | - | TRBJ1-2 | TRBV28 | CASSYGPSGYTF | TGTGCCAGCAGTTATGGGCCCTCTGGCTACACCTTC
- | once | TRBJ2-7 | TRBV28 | CASTGSRGQLRTGYEQYF | TGTGCCAGCACCGGATCCCGAGGCCAACTAAGGACGGGTTACGAGCAGTACTTC
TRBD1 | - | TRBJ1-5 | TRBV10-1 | CASSPDRGSQPQHF | TGCGCCAGCAGTCCGGACAGGGGATCTCAGCCCCAGCATTTT
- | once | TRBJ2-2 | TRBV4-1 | CASSPNLATNTGELFF | TGCGCCAGCAGCCCTAACCTAGCGACGAACACCGGGGAGCTGTTTTTT
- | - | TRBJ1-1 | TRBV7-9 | CASINKGTEAFF | TGTGCCAGCATCAATAAAGGGACTGAAGCTTTCTTT
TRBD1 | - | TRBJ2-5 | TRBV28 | CASSMTGGWETQYF | TGTGCCAGCAGCATGACAGGGGGCTGGGAGACCCAGTACTTC
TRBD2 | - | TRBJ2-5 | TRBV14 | CASSPSSGSWAGQETQYF | TGTGCCAGCAGCCCCTCCAGCGGGAGTTGGGCTGGCCAGGAGACCCAGTACTTC